These 14 T cell receptor beta chains were sequenced from one sample in a study of control samples from healthy donors and cancer patients. Measured with immunoSEQ multiplex PCR; TCRdb has only the in-frame clones, and not every one. Altogether fewer than 200,000 clones are present, 85% to 90% being singletons, with the ten largest covering 4.5% to 6%. Material: blood. These receptors all stem from a woman aged 25 to 39 in good health.

The chain combines TRBV19 with TRBJ2-1; TRBD2 aligns across 8 bases. CDR1 LNHDA and CDR2 SQIVND come from the germline V gene (reference sequence). This CDR3 is built from 15 residues. J gave up 1 base and V 5 bases, and 4 bases lay outside the gene matches. DNA for the CDR3: TGTGCCAGTAGTCGCGGGGGGAATTCCTACAATGAGCAGTTCTTC. Its translation: CASSRGGNSYNEQFF.

The chain combines TRBV9 with TRBJ2-3, with 7 bases identical to TRBD2. This CDR3 spans 15 amino acids. Germline V gene data show CDR1 as SGDLS and CDR2 as YYNGEE. The V segment lost 4 bases and the J segment 4 bases; nucleotides outside the gene matches: 9. CDR3 DNA sequence: TGTGCCAGCAGCTTGAAAGGACTAGTCTCAGATACGCAGTATTTT. Translating gives CASSLKGLVSDTQYF. The complete variable domain, with remaining parts taken from reference TRBV9 and TRBJ2-3, reads DSGVTQTPKHLITATGQRVTLRCSPRSGDLSVYWYQQSLDQGLQFLIQYYNGEERAKGNILERFSAQQFPDLHSELNLSSLELGDSALYFCASSLKGLVSDTQYFGPGTRLTVL.

The chain's CDR3 is CASRRTDTQYF. The DNA of the CDR3 is TGTGCCAGCAGACGCACAGATACGCAGTATTTT. This chain links TRBV6-6 with TRBJ2-3; D gene uncertain. The germline V gene has CDR1 MNHNY and CDR2 SVGAGI (reference sequence). Deletions cut 6 bases from V and 1 base from J, with 2 bases between. This CDR3 has 11 residues.

This sequence joins TRBV28 and TRBJ2-3; 9 bases fit TRBD2. Germline lookup yields CDR1 MDHEN and CDR2 SYDVKM. The junction had 10 bases not matched to a gene; V was cut back by 3 bases and J by 0 bases. This CDR3 is built from 18 residues. CDR3 DNA: TGTGCCAGCAGTTTTCCCAGCGCGGGAGGGGCTAGCACAGATACGCAGTATTTT. Encoded protein: CASSFPSAGGASTDTQYF.

This chain uses TRBV6-5 with TRBJ1-1; no firm D call. CDR1 and CDR2 from the germline V gene are MNHEY and SVGAGI. Trimming pared 8 bases from V and 3 bases from J, leaving 16 bases between. This CDR3 has 14 residues. The CDR3 region is CASLDVVAYTEAFF. The CDR3 region has the DNA TGTGCCAGCCTGGATGTTGTGGCGTACACTGAAGCTTTCTTT.

The V and J genes are TRBV19 and TRBJ1-5, with D possibly matching TRBD1 (6 bases). The germline V and J ends were trimmed by 3 bases and 5 bases, with 11 bases remaining between them. This CDR3 is 14 amino acids long. Germline V gene lookup returns CDR1 LNHDA and CDR2 SQIVND (reference sequence). CDR3 sequence: CASSMGGAYQPQHF. CDR3 coding DNA: TGTGCCAGTAGTATGGGGGGCGCGTATCAGCCCCAGCATTTT.

Points on this clone: This CDR3 is also generated by other DNA sequences in the sample. This sequence joins TRBV6-1 and TRBJ2-7; maybe TRBD2 (7 bases). The CDR3 totals 16 residues. V was trimmed by 3 bases and J by 3 bases, leaving 18 bases between them. Germline V gene lookup returns CDR1 MNHNS and CDR2 SASEGT. CDR3 region: CASSEGGARGGYEQYV. In nucleotides, the CDR3 is TGTGCCAGCAGTGAGGGGGGGGCGAGGGGGGGCTACGAGCAGTACGTC.

The CDR3 bases are TGTGCCTGGAGTGTAATGAATTCACCCCTCCACTTT. Amino acid sequence: CAWSVMNSPLHF. This chain joins TRBV30 and TRBJ1-6; D uncertain. V was pared by 0 bases and J by 7 bases, with 4 bases between. The CDR3 loop spans 12 amino acids. Germline assignment: CDR1 GTSNPN and CDR2 SVGIG (reference sequence). The full variable domain, its missing parts supplied by reference TRBV30 and TRBJ1-6, is SQTIHQWPATLVQPVGSPLSLECTVEGTSNPNLYWYRQAAGRGLQLLFYSVGIGQISSEVPQNLSASRPQDRQFILSSKKLLLSDSGFYLCAWSVMNSPLHFGNGTRLTVT.

The CDR3 coding sequence is TGCGCCATGCTTCGTCCTGGACAGGGCCCCACCATATATTTT. Translation gives CAMLRPGQGPTIYF. This chain links TRBV10-1 with TRBJ1-3; 8 bases are a match to TRBD1. Germline-derived CDR1 and CDR2 are WNHNN and SYGVQD (reference sequence). After removal of 10 bases from V and 9 bases from J, the junction contained 14 bases not matched to a gene. The CDR3 extends over 14 amino acids.

The chain is built from TRBV5-6 and TRBJ2-7; D gene unclear. V lost 3 bases and J 2 bases, leaving 12 bases between the germline ends. The CDR3 has 14 amino acids. Germline V gene lookup returns CDR1 SGHDT and CDR2 YYEEEE. The CDR3 nucleotides read TGTGCCAGCAGCTCGACCGTCTCAACCTACGAGCAGTACTTC. Translated: CASSSTVSTYEQYF.

The chain employs TRBV6-5 and TRBJ2-3, with 7 bases identical to TRBD1. The CDR3 is 14 residues long. Trimming at V came to 6 bases and at J to 1 base, leaving 4 bases not matched to a gene. Germline V gene lookup returns CDR1 MNHEY and CDR2 SVGAGI. CDR3 DNA sequence: TGTGCCAGCAGGCCTGGACAGGGCACAGATACGCAGTATTTT. Protein sequence: CASRPGQGTDTQYF.

The chain combines TRBV11-2 with TRBJ2-3; D not resolved. The V and J ends lost 0 bases and 2 bases respectively, with 6 bases between them. Germline V lookup: CDR1 SGHAT, CDR2 FQNNGV. The CDR3 is 14 amino acids. DNA of the CDR3: TGTGCCAGCAGCTTAGAGATGTACACAGATACGCAGTATTTT. This sequence encodes CASSLEMYTDTQYF.

The rearrangement uses TRBV5-8 and TRBJ1-2, with 7 bases fitting TRBD1. Germline V CDR1 and CDR2: SGHTS, YDEGEE. Trimming cost V 1 base and J 8 bases; bases outside gene matches: 17. This CDR3 has 17 residues. The CDR3 spells CASSLFRWGTAAAGYTF. The CDR3 DNA sequence: TGTGCCAGCAGCTTGTTTCGTTGGGGGACAGCCGCCGCCGGCTACACCTTC.

The CDR3: CASSQEWGNTQYF. The CDR3 DNA sequence: TGTGCCAGCAGCCAAGAGTGGGGGAATACGCAGTATTTT. V gene TRBV7-9 combines with J gene TRBJ2-3; D is perhaps TRBD1 or TRBD2 (5 bases each). Germline V gene data show CDR1 as SEHNR and CDR2 as FQNEAQ (reference sequence). The CDR3 covers 13 residues. Between the trimmed V and J ends, which lost 5 bases and 7 bases, there was a span of 13 bases. Variable domain in full (rest from reference TRBV7-9 and TRBJ2-3): DTGVSQNPRHKITKRGQNVTFRCDPISEHNRLYWYRQTLGQGPEFLTYFQNEAQLEKSRLLSDRFSAERPKGSFSTLEIQRTEQGDSAMYLCASSQEWGNTQYFGPGTRLTVL.